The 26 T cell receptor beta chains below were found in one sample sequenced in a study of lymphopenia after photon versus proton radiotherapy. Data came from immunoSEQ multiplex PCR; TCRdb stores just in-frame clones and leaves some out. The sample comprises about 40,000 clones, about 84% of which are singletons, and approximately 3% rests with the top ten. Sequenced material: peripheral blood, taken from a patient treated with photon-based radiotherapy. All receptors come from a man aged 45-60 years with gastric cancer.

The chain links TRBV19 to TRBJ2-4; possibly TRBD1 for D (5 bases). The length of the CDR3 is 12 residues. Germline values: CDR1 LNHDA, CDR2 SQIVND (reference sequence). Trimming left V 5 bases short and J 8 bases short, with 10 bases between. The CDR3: CASSPEGDIQYF. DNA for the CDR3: TGTGCCAGTAGTCCAGAAGGGGACATTCAGTACTTC.

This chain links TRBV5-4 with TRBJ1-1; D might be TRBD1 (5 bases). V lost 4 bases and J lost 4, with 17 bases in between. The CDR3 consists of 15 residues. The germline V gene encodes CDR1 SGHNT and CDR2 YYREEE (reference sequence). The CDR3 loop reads CASSLRQRKSTEAFF. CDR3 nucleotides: TGTGCCAGCAGCCTTAGACAGCGAAAGAGCACTGAAGCTTTCTTT.

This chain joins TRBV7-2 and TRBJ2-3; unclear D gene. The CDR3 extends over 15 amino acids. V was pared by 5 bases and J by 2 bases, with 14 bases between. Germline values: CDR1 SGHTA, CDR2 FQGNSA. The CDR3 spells CASSQSGSNTDTQYF. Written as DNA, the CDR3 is TGTGCCAGCAGCCAAAGTGGTAGCAACACAGATACGCAGTATTTT.

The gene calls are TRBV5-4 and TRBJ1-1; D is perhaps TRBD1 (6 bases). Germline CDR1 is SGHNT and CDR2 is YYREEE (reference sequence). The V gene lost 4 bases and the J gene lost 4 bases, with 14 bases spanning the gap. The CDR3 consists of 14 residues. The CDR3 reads CASSRQASGTEAFF. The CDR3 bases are TGTGCCAGCAGCCGACAGGCGTCGGGCACTGAAGCTTTCTTT.

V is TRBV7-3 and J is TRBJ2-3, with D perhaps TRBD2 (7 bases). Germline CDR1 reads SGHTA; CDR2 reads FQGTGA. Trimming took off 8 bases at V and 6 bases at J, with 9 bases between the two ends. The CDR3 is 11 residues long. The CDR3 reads CASGGADTQYF. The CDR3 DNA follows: TGTGCCAGCGGGGGGGCCGATACGCAGTATTTT. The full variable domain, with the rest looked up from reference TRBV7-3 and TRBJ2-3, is GAGVSQTPSNKVTEKGKYVELRCDPISGHTALYWYRQSLGQGPEFLIYFQGTGAADDSGLPNDRFFAVRPEGSVSTLKIQRTERGDSAVYLCASGGADTQYFGPGTRLTVL.

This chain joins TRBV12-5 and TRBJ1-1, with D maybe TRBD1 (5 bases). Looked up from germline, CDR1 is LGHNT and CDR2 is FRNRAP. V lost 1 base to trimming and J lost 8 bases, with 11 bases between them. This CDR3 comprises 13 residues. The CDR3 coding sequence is TGTGCTAGTGGTTTGGGGGGGAGCAGCGAAGCTTTCTTT. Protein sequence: CASGLGGSSEAFF.

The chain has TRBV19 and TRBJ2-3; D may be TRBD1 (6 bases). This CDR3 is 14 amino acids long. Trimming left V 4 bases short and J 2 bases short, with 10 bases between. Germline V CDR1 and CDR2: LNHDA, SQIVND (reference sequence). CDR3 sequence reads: CASSTDSPTDTQYF. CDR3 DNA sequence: TGTGCCAGTAGTACGGACAGTCCCACAGATACGCAGTATTTT.

CDR3 protein: CASSIGGVNTEAFF. CDR3 nucleotide sequence: TGTGCCAGTAGTATAGGAGGGGTGAACACTGAAGCTTTCTTT. This chain joins TRBV19 and TRBJ1-1; perhaps TRBD1 as D (5 bases). V was shortened by 1 base and J by 0 bases, with 6 bases between the two germline ends. The CDR3 spans 14 residues. Germline-derived CDR1 and CDR2 are LNHDA and SQIVND (reference sequence).

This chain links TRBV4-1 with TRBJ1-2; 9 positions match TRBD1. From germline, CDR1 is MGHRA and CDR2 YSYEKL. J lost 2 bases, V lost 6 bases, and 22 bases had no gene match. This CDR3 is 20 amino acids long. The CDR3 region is CASRGSLLGQGGRRNYGYTF. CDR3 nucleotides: TGCGCCAGCAGAGGATCCCTATTGGGACAGGGAGGAAGGAGAAACTATGGCTACACCTTC.

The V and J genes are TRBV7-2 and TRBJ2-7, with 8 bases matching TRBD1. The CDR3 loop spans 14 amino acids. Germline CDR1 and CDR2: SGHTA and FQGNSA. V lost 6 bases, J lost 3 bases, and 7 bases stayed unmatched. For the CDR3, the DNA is TGTGCCAGCAGTTTCGGGACAGGCTACTACGAGCAGTACTTC. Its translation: CASSFGTGYYEQYF.

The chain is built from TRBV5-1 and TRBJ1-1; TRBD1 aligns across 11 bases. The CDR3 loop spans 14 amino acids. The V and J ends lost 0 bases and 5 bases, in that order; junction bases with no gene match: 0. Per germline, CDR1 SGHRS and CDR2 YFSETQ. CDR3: CASSLGDRGTEAFF. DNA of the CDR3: TGCGCCAGCAGCTTGGGGGACAGGGGGACTGAAGCTTTCTTT.

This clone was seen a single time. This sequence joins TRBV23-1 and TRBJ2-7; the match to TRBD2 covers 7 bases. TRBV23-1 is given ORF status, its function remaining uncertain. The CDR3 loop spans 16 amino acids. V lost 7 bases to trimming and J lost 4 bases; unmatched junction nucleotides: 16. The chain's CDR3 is CASTIQAGLARYEQYF. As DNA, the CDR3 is TGCGCCAGCACGATACAAGCGGGACTGGCAAGGTACGAGCAGTACTTC.

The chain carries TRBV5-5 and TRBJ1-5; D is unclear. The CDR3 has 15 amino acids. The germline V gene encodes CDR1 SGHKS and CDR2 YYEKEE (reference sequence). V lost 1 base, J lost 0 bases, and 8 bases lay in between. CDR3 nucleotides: TGTGCCAGCAGCTTGTCCGCTTATAGCAATCAGCCCCAGCATTTT. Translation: CASSLSAYSNQPQHF.

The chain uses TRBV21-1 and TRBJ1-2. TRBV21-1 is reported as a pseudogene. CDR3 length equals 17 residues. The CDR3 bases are TGTGCCAGCAGCCCCCCAAGAGGGCAGGGTTACTTCTATGGCTACACCTTC. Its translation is CASSPPRGQGYFYGYTF.

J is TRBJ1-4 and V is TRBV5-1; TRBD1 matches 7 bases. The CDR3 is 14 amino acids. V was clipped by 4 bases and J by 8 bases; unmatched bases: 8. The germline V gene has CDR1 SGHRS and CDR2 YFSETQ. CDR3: CASSKQGQGEKLFF. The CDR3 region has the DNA TGCGCCAGCAGCAAACAGGGGCAAGGGGAAAAACTGTTTTTT.

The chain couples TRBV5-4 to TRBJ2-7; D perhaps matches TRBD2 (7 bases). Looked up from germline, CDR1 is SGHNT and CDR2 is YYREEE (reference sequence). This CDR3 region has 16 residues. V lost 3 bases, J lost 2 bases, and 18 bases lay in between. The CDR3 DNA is TGTGCCAGCAGCTCCTTCTTAGGGGGGGTAACCTACGAGCAGTACTTC. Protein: CASSSFLGGVTYEQYF.

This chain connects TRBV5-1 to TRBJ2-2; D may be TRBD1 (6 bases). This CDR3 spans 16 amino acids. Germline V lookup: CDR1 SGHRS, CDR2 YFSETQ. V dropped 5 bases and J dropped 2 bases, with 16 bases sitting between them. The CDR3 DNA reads TGCGCCAGCAGAGCAGGAGGACAGATCAACACCGGGGAGCTGTTTTTT. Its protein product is CASRAGGQINTGELFF.

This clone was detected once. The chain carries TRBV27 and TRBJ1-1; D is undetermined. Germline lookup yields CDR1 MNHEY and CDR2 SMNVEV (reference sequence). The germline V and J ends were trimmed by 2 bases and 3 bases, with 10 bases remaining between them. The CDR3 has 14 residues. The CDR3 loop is CASSLGSGYTEAFF. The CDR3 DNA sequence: TGTGCCAGCAGTTTAGGGTCGGGGTACACTGAAGCTTTCTTT.

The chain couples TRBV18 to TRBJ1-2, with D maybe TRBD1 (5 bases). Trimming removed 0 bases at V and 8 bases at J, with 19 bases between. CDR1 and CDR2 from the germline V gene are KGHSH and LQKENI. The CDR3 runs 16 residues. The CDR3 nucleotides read TGTGCCAGCTCACCACCCCTCCCGGGACGGGCTTCGGGCTACACCTTC. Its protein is CASSPPLPGRASGYTF. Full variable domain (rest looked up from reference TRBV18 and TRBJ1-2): NAGVMQNPRHLVRRRGQEARLRCSPMKGHSHVYWYRQLPEEGLKFMVYLQKENIIDESGMPKERFSAEFPKEGPSILRIQQVVRGDSAAYFCASSPPLPGRASGYTFGSGTRLTVV.

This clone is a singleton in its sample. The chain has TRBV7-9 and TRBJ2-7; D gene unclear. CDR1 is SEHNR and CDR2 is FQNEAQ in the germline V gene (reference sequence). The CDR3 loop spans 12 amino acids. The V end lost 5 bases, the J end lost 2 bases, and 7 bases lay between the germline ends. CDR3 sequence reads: CASSTEAYEQYF. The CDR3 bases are TGTGCCAGCAGCACGGAAGCCTACGAGCAGTACTTC.

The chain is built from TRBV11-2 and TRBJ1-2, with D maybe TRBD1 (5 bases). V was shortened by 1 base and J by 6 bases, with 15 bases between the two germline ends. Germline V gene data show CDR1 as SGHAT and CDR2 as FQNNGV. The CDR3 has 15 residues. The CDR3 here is CASSLGPGFSDGYTF. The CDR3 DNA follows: TGTGCCAGCAGCTTAGGGCCAGGGTTCTCGGATGGCTACACCTTC.

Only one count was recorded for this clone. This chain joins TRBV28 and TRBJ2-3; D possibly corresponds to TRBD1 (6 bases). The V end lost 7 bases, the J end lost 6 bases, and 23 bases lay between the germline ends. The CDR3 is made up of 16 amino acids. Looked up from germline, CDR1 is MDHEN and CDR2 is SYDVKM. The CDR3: CASKFLRTGSLDTQYF. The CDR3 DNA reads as TGTGCCAGCAAATTCCTACGTACAGGGTCATTGGATACGCAGTATTTT.

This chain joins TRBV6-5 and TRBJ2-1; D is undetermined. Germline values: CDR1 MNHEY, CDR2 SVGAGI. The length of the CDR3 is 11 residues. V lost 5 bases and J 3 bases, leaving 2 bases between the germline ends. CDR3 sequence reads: CASSLYNEQFF. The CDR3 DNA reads TGTGCCAGCAGTCTCTACAATGAGCAGTTCTTC.

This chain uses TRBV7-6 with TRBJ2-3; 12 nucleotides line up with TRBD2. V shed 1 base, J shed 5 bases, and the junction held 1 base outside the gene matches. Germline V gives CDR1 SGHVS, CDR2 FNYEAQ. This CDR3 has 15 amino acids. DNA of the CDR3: TGTGCCAGCAGCTTAGAGGGACTAGCGGGAGATACGCAGTATTTT. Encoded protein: CASSLEGLAGDTQYF.

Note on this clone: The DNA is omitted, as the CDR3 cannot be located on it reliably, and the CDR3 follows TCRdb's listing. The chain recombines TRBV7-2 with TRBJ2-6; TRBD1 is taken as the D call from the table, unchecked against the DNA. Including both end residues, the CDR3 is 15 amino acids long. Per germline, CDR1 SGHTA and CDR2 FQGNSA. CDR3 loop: CASSFQVSGANVLTF.

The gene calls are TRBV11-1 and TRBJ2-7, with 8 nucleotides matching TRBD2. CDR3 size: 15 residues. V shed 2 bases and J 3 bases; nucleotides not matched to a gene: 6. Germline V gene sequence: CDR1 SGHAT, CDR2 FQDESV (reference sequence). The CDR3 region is CASSLKLADLYEQYF. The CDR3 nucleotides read TGTGCCAGCAGCTTAAAACTAGCGGACCTCTACGAGCAGTACTTC.